This passage covers 27 T cell receptor beta chains from one sample sequenced in a study of T cells in Graves' hyperthyroidism and ophthalmopathy. Amplified regions were TCR beta CDR3 sequences from RNA transcripts. HTBI primers drove first-round RT-PCR of the TCR CDR3. From the multiplex PCR reads, TCRdb called clonotypes with MiXCR, one entry per CDR3 protein. The sample lists approximately 700,000 distinct CDR3 sequences, about 45% occurring once. The sequenced sample consisted of peripheral blood or thyroid tissue (not recorded which). These receptors all come from an adult man with Graves' disease, either hyperthyroidism or ophthalmopathy (not recorded which).

The V call is TRBV10-3, the J call TRBJ1-5; weak D call: TRBD1 (5 bases). The CDR3 is made up of 12 amino acids. In germline, CDR1 is ENHRY, CDR2 SYGVKD. V was trimmed by 11 bases and J by 1 base, leaving 9 bases between them. CDR3 amino acids: CAGGGSNQPQHF. In DNA, the CDR3 is TGTGCCGGGGGGGGGAGCAATCAGCCCCAGCATTTT.

As regards this clonotype: A clone one base away is much larger, so this may be a read error. The V gene is TRBV6-6, the J gene TRBJ1-1, with TRBD1 matching over 7 bases. V lost 5 bases to trimming and J lost 2 bases; unmatched junction nucleotides: 8. The germline V gene encodes CDR1 MNHNY and CDR2 SVGAGI (reference sequence). The CDR3 is 15 residues long. The CDR3 bases are TGTGCCAGCAGTGCGTCCGGGACAGTCAACACTGAAGCTTTCTTT. Protein sequence: CASSASGTVNTEAFF.

V is TRBV6-5 and J is TRBJ1-1, with D possibly matching TRBD1 (6 bases). The V end was cut by 4 bases, the J end by 3 bases, with 21 bases between. Germline V gene data show CDR1 as MNHEY and CDR2 as SVGAGI. The CDR3 length is 17 residues. In nucleotides, the CDR3 is TGTGCCAGCAGTTTTTCTACGACAGGAGGTACGGACACTGAAGCTTTCTTT. Translating gives CASSFSTTGGTDTEAFF.

V gene TRBV7-2 combines with J gene TRBJ1-2; a possible D gene is TRBD1 (5 bases). The V end lost 1 base, the J end lost 5 bases, and 20 bases lay between the germline ends. This CDR3 spans 17 amino acids. Germline V gene data show CDR1 as SGHTA and CDR2 as FQGNSA. The CDR3 region has the DNA TGTGCCAGCAGCTTAGATTTTTACCCCAGGGAGGGGTATGGCTACACCTTC. Translating it yields CASSLDFYPREGYGYTF.

The chain uses TRBV2 and TRBJ1-1; D uncertain. Germline-derived CDR1 and CDR2 are SNHLY and FYNNEI. The CDR3 sequence is 12 residues long. Trimming cost V 2 bases and J 10 bases, with 11 bases left between them. The CDR3: CASSELDPGAFF. For the CDR3, the DNA is TGTGCCAGCAGTGAATTGGACCCGGGAGCTTTCTTT.

CDR3 sequence (DNA): TGTGCCATCTTTGAGTCTGACGGGATGCTCGGCGAGCAGTACTTC. Translated, it gives CAIFESDGMLGEQYF. The chain carries TRBV10-3 and TRBJ2-7, with D possibly being TRBD2 (5 bases). V shed 8 bases and J shed 6 bases, with 23 bases lying between them. The CDR3 covers 15 residues. Per the germline V gene, CDR1 is ENHRY and CDR2 is SYGVKD.

The chain has TRBV7-2 and TRBJ1-2; D may be TRBD1 (5 bases). Per the germline V gene, CDR1 is SGHTA and CDR2 is FQGNSA. This CDR3 comprises 14 residues. With 4 bases removed from V and 7 bases from J, the gap between germline ends came to 16 bases. As DNA, the CDR3 is TGTGCCAGCAGCTCGAGACAGCCCGGGGGTGGCTACACCTTC. It codes for CASSSRQPGGGYTF.

At least ten counts were recorded for this clonotype. The J gene is TRBJ1-1, the V gene TRBV14; possible D gene TRBD1, 6 bases. V lost 8 bases and J lost 3, with 13 bases in between. The CDR3 has 13 amino acids. From germline, CDR1 is SGHDN and CDR2 FVKESK. CDR3 protein: CASARGTDTEAFF. The CDR3 nucleotides are TGTGCCAGCGCCAGGGGAACGGACACTGAAGCTTTCTTT.

This sequence joins TRBV2 and TRBJ1-5; unclear D gene. Germline CDR1 and CDR2: SNHLY and FYNNEI. The germline V and J ends were trimmed by 6 bases and 0 bases, with 9 bases remaining between them. This CDR3 region has 14 residues. This chain's CDR3 is CASRNDYSNQPQHF. The CDR3 DNA sequence: TGTGCCAGCAGGAACGATTATAGCAATCAGCCCCAGCATTTT.

This clonotype showed up many times. J is TRBJ1-5 and V is TRBV2; D is uncertain. The CDR3 consists of 11 residues. The V gene lost 4 bases and the J gene lost 7 bases, with 5 bases spanning the gap. Germline assignment: CDR1 SNHLY and CDR2 FYNNEI. CDR3 DNA sequence: TGTGCCAGCAGTGTGGGCCAGCCCCAGCATTTT. Its protein is CASSVGQPQHF.

The rearrangement links TRBV5-1 to TRBJ2-7; 9 nucleotides agree with TRBD1. V lost 2 bases and J lost 3; bases outside the gene matches: 6. The CDR3 loop spans 15 amino acids. CDR1 SGHRS and CDR2 YFSETQ come from the germline V gene. The CDR3 reads CASSFTGQGNYEQYF. In nucleotides, the CDR3 is TGCGCCAGCAGCTTCACGGGACAGGGAAACTACGAGCAGTACTTC.

The chain joins TRBV9 to TRBJ1-6, with D perhaps TRBD1 (6 bases). The germline V gene encodes CDR1 SGDLS and CDR2 YYNGEE. The CDR3 contains 16 residues. The germline V and J ends were trimmed by 3 bases and 7 bases, with 17 bases remaining between them. The CDR3 loop is CASSARLGHGNSPLHF. The CDR3 nucleotides read TGTGCCAGCAGCGCTCGCCTGGGACACGGGAATTCACCCCTCCACTTT.

The chain couples TRBV5-1 to TRBJ1-2; possibly TRBD1 for D (5 bases). Germline CDR1 and CDR2: SGHRS and YFSETQ. V was clipped by 2 bases and J by 7 bases, with 21 bases between them. This CDR3 has 16 amino acids. In DNA, the CDR3 is TGCGCCAGCAGCTTTTCTTGGGACTCCCCGGGTAGTGGCTACACCTTC. The encoded protein is CASSFSWDSPGSGYTF.

Comments on this clonotype: A junction end diverges from the germline sequence, so it may reflect a read error. This chain links TRBV24-1 with TRBJ2-2, with D perhaps TRBD2 (5 bases). The length of the CDR3 is 13 residues. Per germline, CDR1 KGHDR and CDR2 SFDVKD. The CDR3 here is CASSPRRGGELFF. The CDR3 DNA sequence: TGTGCCAGCAGTCCGCGTCGGGGCGGGGAGCTGTTTTTT.

The chain carries TRBV6-1 and TRBJ1-1; unclear D gene. V lost 7 bases and J lost 6, with 9 bases in between. CDR1 is MNHNS, CDR2 SASEGT, per germline. This CDR3 is 11 amino acids long. Here the CDR3 reads CASKVASEAFF. The DNA of the CDR3 is TGTGCCAGCAAGGTCGCGTCTGAAGCTTTCTTT.

This rearrangement joins TRBV7-9 to TRBJ1-6; D may be TRBD1 (6 bases). V was shortened by 11 bases and J by 7 bases, with 15 bases between the two germline ends. The CDR3 has 13 amino acids. Germline CDR1 is SEHNR and CDR2 is FQNEAQ (reference sequence). This CDR3 is CAWSPGVNSPLHF. The CDR3 DNA reads TGTGCCTGGAGTCCAGGGGTAAATTCACCCCTCCACTTT. Full variable domain (remainder filled in from reference TRBV7-9 and TRBJ1-6): DTGVSQNPRHKITKRGQNVTFRCDPISEHNRLYWYRQTLGQGPEFLTYFQNEAQLEKSRLLSDRFSAERPKGSFSTLEIQRTEQGDSAMYLCAWSPGVNSPLHFGNGTRLTVT.

The chain is built from TRBV12-3 or TRBV12-4 and TRBJ2-5, with TRBD1 matching over 7 bases. V lost 5 bases to trimming and J lost 4 bases; unmatched junction nucleotides: 4. The CDR3 has 13 amino acids. This chain's CDR3 is CASSTDRVETQYF. Here the CDR3 DNA reads TGTGCCAGCAGTACTGACAGGGTAGAGACCCAGTACTTC.

A few counts support this clonotype. V gene TRBV7-9 combines with J gene TRBJ1-2; D is uncertain. V lost 6 bases and J 4 bases, leaving 15 bases between the germline ends. The CDR3 length is 14 residues. The germline CDR1 and CDR2 sequences are SEHNR and FQNEAQ (reference sequence). In nucleotides, the CDR3 is TGTGCCAGCAGTTACTCCCCGGGAAGCTATGGCTACACCTTC. As protein: CASSYSPGSYGYTF.

This clonotype showed up many times. J is TRBJ1-5 and V is TRBV15; no reliable D call. Trimming cost V 1 base and J 1 base, with 5 bases left between them. Germline V gives CDR1 LNHNV, CDR2 YYDKDF (reference sequence). The CDR3 spans 14 residues. The CDR3 DNA sequence: TGTGCCACCAGCAGAGTGGGGAGCAATCAGCCCCAGCATTTT. Translated: CATSRVGSNQPQHF.

The table lists this clonotype with many counts. Compared with germline, one end of the junction differs, possibly owing to a read error. J is TRBJ2-5 and V is TRBV7-6; TRBD2 might be the D (6 bases). This CDR3 comprises 13 residues. CDR1 is SGHVS and CDR2 is FNYEAQ in the germline V gene. The CDR3 coding sequence is TGTGCCAGCACCTTACCGGGGGTGGAGACCCAGTACTTC. Protein product: CASTLPGVETQYF.

The V and J genes are TRBV12-3 or TRBV12-4 and TRBJ1-5; D unresolved. V dropped 6 bases and J dropped 7 bases, with 13 bases sitting between them. The CDR3 covers 13 residues. CDR3: CASSVSEKQPQHF. The CDR3, as DNA: TGTGCCAGCAGCGTTTCGGAAAAACAGCCCCAGCATTTT.

This clonotype came up many times. This chain joins TRBV15 and TRBJ1-3; 8 bases match TRBD1. Germline CDR1 is LNHNV and CDR2 is YYDKDF (reference sequence). CDR3 length equals 16 residues. Trimming removed 5 bases from V and 0 bases from J; junction bases left unmatched: 6. This CDR3 reads CATSGTGGYSGNTIYF. In nucleotides, the CDR3 is TGTGCCACCAGCGGTACAGGGGGATACTCTGGAAACACCATATATTTT.

This clonotype was found a few times. The chain carries TRBV28 and TRBJ1-2; D remains unclear. The CDR3 has 14 amino acids. The V end was cut by 6 bases, the J end by 3 bases, with 14 bases between. Germline loops: CDR1 MDHEN, CDR2 SYDVKM. The CDR3 DNA follows: TGTGCCAGCAGCCAAGAGGTCCCGGACTATGGCTACACCTTC. Its protein product is CASSQEVPDYGYTF.

V is TRBV2 and J is TRBJ2-7; D is possibly TRBD1 (5 bases). Germline V gene data show CDR1 as SNHLY and CDR2 as FYNNEI. V lost 11 bases and J lost 3, with 8 bases in between. The CDR3 extends over 10 amino acids. CDR3 amino acids: CADSNYEQYF. The CDR3 DNA follows: TGTGCCGACAGTAACTACGAGCAGTACTTC.

This clonotype was observed a handful of times. The chain recombines TRBV2 with TRBJ1-3; D gene uncertain. V lost 0 bases, J lost 0 bases, and 9 bases lay in between. This CDR3 spans 16 amino acids. Germline V gene data show CDR1 as SNHLY and CDR2 as FYNNEI. CDR3 DNA sequence: TGTGCCAGCAGTGAAGCGAAGGACCGCTCTGGAAACACCATATATTTT. It encodes CASSEAKDRSGNTIYF. Combining the CDR3 with reference TRBV2 and TRBJ1-3 gives the whole variable domain EPEVTQTPSHQVTQMGQEVILRCVPISNHLYFYWYRQILGQKVEFLVSFYNNEISEKSEIFDDQFSVERPDGSNFTLKIRSTKLEDSAMYFCASSEAKDRSGNTIYFGEGSWLTVV.

This clonotype has more than one count but fewer than ten. The rearrangement joins TRBV5-1 to TRBJ1-5; weak D call: TRBD1 (6 bases). Between the trimmed V and J ends, which lost 4 bases and 0 bases, there was a span of 14 bases. Per germline, CDR1 SGHRS and CDR2 YFSETQ. The CDR3 covers 16 residues. The CDR3, as DNA: TGCGCCAGCAGCCCCTCAGGGGACGTTAGCAATCAGCCCCAGCATTTT. Translating gives CASSPSGDVSNQPQHF.

The chain links TRBV7-9 to TRBJ2-7; 11 nucleotides align to TRBD1. The CDR3 extends over 18 amino acids. J gave up 2 bases and V 5 bases, and 14 bases lay outside the gene matches. Per germline, CDR1 SEHNR and CDR2 FQNEAQ (reference sequence). The CDR3: CASSPPPGTGGLTYEQYF. CDR3 sequence (DNA): TGTGCCAGCAGCCCTCCCCCCGGGACAGGGGGTTTAACCTACGAGCAGTACTTC.